This T cell receptor (beta chain) was sequenced in a study of early T cells in non-severe SARS-CoV-2 infection. Study overall: RNA in bulk from unsorted whole blood was sequenced, and chains were unpaired.

TCRdb reprocessed the 5' RACE reads via MiXCR and lists one record per CDR3 protein. The data show about 25,000 distinct CDR3 sequences, less than 7% seen once. The CDR3 totals 11 residues. Per the germline V gene, CDR1 is SQVTM and CDR2 is ANQGSEA. Trimming took 4 bases from V and 6 from J, leaving 9 bases between them. In its sample, this clonotype was seen many times. Specimen: whole blood. The chain couples TRBV29-1 to TRBJ2-5; a possible D gene is TRBD1 (5 bases). The source is an adult who was a healthcare worker with PCR-confirmed SARS-CoV-2 infection or an uninfected control (not recorded which). This CDR3 is CSVGGWQTQYF. The CDR3 DNA reads as TGCAGCGTTGGGGGCTGGCAGACCCAGTACTTC.